One and the same sample provided the 26 T cell receptor beta chains below, sequenced in a study of CD8 T cells in acute hepatitis C reinfection. Time point denoted: naive CD8 control sorted from an acute-time-point sample. TCRdb keeps only in-frame clones here, not all; method: immunoSEQ multiplex PCR. The sample records 30,000 to 40,000 clones, approximately 83% being singletons. Sequenced input: naive CD8+ T cells from PBMCs. The receptors originated from a woman aged 18-30 years who spontaneously cleared hepatitis C infection.

The gene calls are TRBV4-1 and TRBJ2-6; TRBD1 aligns across 7 bases. V lost 3 bases and J lost 0; bases outside the gene matches: 11. The CDR3 consists of 19 residues. Germline V CDR1 and CDR2: MGHRA, YSYEKL. CDR3 region: CASSQYPGQPFSGANVLTF. The CDR3 nucleotides are TGCGCCAGCAGCCAGTATCCGGGACAGCCGTTCTCTGGGGCCAACGTCCTGACTTTC.

This chain links TRBV7-2 with TRBJ2-7, with 7 bases lining up with TRBD1. V lost 5 bases to trimming and J lost 2 bases; unmatched junction nucleotides: 9. Germline V gene data show CDR1 as SGHTA and CDR2 as FQGNSA. The CDR3 spans 15 residues. CDR3 nucleotides: TGTGCCAGCAGCACAAACAGGGGTGGGGCCTACGAGCAGTACTTC. Translating gives CASSTNRGGAYEQYF. The whole variable domain, remainder taken from reference TRBV7-2 and TRBJ2-7, is GAGVSQSPSNKVTEKGKDVELRCDPISGHTALYWYRQSLGQGLEFLIYFQGNSAPDKSGLPSDRFSAERTGGSVSTLTIQRTQQEDSAVYLCASSTNRGGAYEQYFGPGTRLTVT.

The chain joins TRBV5-8 to TRBJ2-1; D may be TRBD1 or TRBD2 (5 bases each). There are 16 residues in the CDR3. Per the germline V gene, CDR1 is SGHTS and CDR2 is YDEGEE. The V and J ends lost 2 bases and 4 bases respectively, with 16 bases between them. CDR3 region: CASSLWGTTIYNEQFF. DNA of the CDR3: TGTGCCAGCAGCTTATGGGGGACCACAATTTACAATGAGCAGTTCTTC.

This chain connects TRBV9 to TRBJ2-2; D may correspond to TRBD1 or TRBD2 (6 bases each). This CDR3 is 15 amino acids long. Per the germline V gene, CDR1 is SGDLS and CDR2 is YYNGEE. Trimming took off 0 bases at V and 5 bases at J, with 11 bases between the two ends. For the CDR3, the DNA is TGTGCCAGCAGCGTAGCAGGAGGGGGAACCGGGGAGCTGTTTTTT. It yields the protein CASSVAGGGTGELFF.

This chain links TRBV27 with TRBJ1-6; D is undetermined. The germline CDR1 and CDR2 sequences are MNHEY and SMNVEV (reference sequence). The V gene lost 3 bases and the J gene lost 13 bases, with 13 bases spanning the gap. The CDR3 sequence is 13 residues long. The CDR3 loop is CASSFQYLSPLHF. The DNA for the CDR3 is TGTGCCAGCAGTTTCCAATACCTTTCGCCCCTCCACTTT.

This clone has just one count. One junction end does not reproduce the germline sequence, and a read error may be involved. The chain combines TRBV2 with TRBJ2-5; TRBD1 or TRBD2 may be the D gene (5 bases each). This CDR3 region has 12 residues. Germline-derived CDR1 and CDR2 are SNHLY and FYNNEI. Here the CDR3 DNA reads TGTGCCAGCAGTGAAGTCTACCCAGAGGGGAACTTC. The encoded protein is CASSEVYPEGNF.

This chain links TRBV2 with TRBJ2-1; 11 positions match TRBD2. J was trimmed by 2 bases and V by 8 bases; bases with no gene match: 8. Germline V gene lookup returns CDR1 SNHLY and CDR2 FYNNEI. CDR3 length equals 16 residues. The CDR3 DNA reads as TGTGCCAGCGGGACTAGCGGTATCCGTCCCTACAATGAGCAGTTCTTC. Protein product: CASGTSGIRPYNEQFF.

The V gene is TRBV5-1, the J gene TRBJ1-1; D gene ambiguous. The V and J ends lost 0 bases and 0 bases respectively, with 9 bases between them. CDR3 size: 15 residues. The germline V gene has CDR1 SGHRS and CDR2 YFSETQ. The CDR3 is CASSLAGAVNTEAFF. CDR3 nucleotide sequence: TGCGCCAGCAGCTTGGCCGGAGCCGTGAACACTGAAGCTTTCTTT.

The V call is TRBV9, the J call TRBJ1-2, with D unresolved. This CDR3 contains 11 residues. Germline CDR1 is SGDLS and CDR2 is YYNGEE. V lost 0 bases to trimming and J lost 5 bases, with 2 bases between them. CDR3 amino acids: CASSVGYGYTF. In nucleotides, the CDR3 is TGTGCCAGCAGCGTAGGGTATGGCTACACCTTC.

The chain recombines TRBV4-1 with TRBJ1-1; weak D call: TRBD1 (6 bases). V was cut by 2 bases and J by 1 base, with 11 bases left in between. This CDR3 has 15 amino acids. Germline assignment: CDR1 MGHRA and CDR2 YSYEKL. CDR3 region: CASSQQQGKNTEAFF. For the CDR3, the DNA is TGCGCCAGCAGCCAACAACAGGGTAAGAACACTGAAGCTTTCTTT.

CDR3 amino acids: CAWSVLGGGELFF. The CDR3, as DNA: TGTGCCTGGAGTGTACTCGGGGGCGGGGAGCTGTTTTTT. The V call is TRBV30, the J call TRBJ2-2; D perhaps matches TRBD2 (6 bases). CDR3 length: 13 residues. CDR1 and CDR2 from the germline V gene are GTSNPN and SVGIG (reference sequence). The V gene lost 0 bases and the J gene lost 7 bases, with 9 bases spanning the gap.

The V and J genes are TRBV9 and TRBJ2-2; D is unresolved. Per the germline V gene, CDR1 is SGDLS and CDR2 is YYNGEE. This CDR3 contains 14 residues. Trimming removed 0 bases from V and 1 base from J, with 4 bases in between. DNA for the CDR3: TGTGCCAGCAGCGTAGTTATGAACACCGGGGAGCTGTTTTTT. It codes for CASSVVMNTGELFF.

This chain connects TRBV6-5 to TRBJ2-5; a weak D match, TRBD2 (6 bases). The V end lost 0 bases, the J end lost 7 bases, and 12 bases lay between the germline ends. The CDR3 has 14 residues. Germline V gives CDR1 MNHEY, CDR2 SVGAGI. CDR3 sequence: CASSYSSGYGTQYF. Written as DNA, the CDR3 is TGTGCCAGCAGTTACTCGAGCGGGTACGGGACCCAGTACTTC.

The chain is built from TRBV7-8 and TRBJ2-7; 9 bases agree with TRBD2. CDR1 is SGHVS, CDR2 FQNEAQ, per germline. After removal of 5 bases from V and 4 bases from J, the junction contained 12 bases not matched to a gene. CDR3 length: 16 residues. In DNA, the CDR3 is TGTGCCAGCAGCAACCTCCAAGCGGGAGGAGCTTACGAGCAGTACTTC. Translating it yields CASSNLQAGGAYEQYF.

This clone was observed a handful of times. V is TRBV7-9 and J is TRBJ2-7; D is unclear. Per germline, CDR1 SEHNR and CDR2 FQNEAQ (reference sequence). V lost 2 bases and J 2 bases, leaving 4 bases between the germline ends. The CDR3 runs 12 residues. The CDR3 is CASSLSPYEQYF. CDR3 DNA sequence: TGTGCCAGCAGCTTATCCCCCTACGAGCAGTACTTC.

The rearrangement joins TRBV5-1 to TRBJ1-2; D unresolved. Trimming pared 1 base from V and 8 bases from J, leaving 15 bases between. Germline CDR1 SGHRS, CDR2 YFSETQ. The CDR3 is 14 amino acids. The CDR3 coding sequence is TGCGCCAGCAGCTTGTTCACAGTGGCCGACGGCTACACCTTC. It yields the protein CASSLFTVADGYTF. Combining the CDR3 with reference TRBV5-1 and TRBJ1-2 gives the whole variable domain KAGVTQTPRYLIKTRGQQVTLSCSPISGHRSVSWYQQTPGQGLQFLFEYFSETQRNKGNFPGRFSGRQFSNSRSEMNVSTLELGDSALYLCASSLFTVADGYTFGSGTRLTVV.

The rearrangement joins TRBV14 to TRBJ2-7, with a possible D match to TRBD2 (6 bases). The V and J ends lost 4 bases and 3 bases respectively, with 13 bases between them. Germline-derived CDR1 and CDR2 are SGHDN and FVKESK. This CDR3 contains 14 residues. CDR3 nucleotide sequence: TGTGCCAGCAGCCGACTAGAGTCCCGCTACGAGCAGTACTTC. This encodes CASSRLESRYEQYF.

This clone was found once. The CDR3 loop reads CASGSWETQYF. The DNA for the CDR3 is TGTGCCAGCGGTAGTTGGGAGACCCAGTACTTC. The genes are TRBV6-5 and TRBJ2-5; no reliable D call. Germline CDR1 reads MNHEY; CDR2 reads SVGAGI. This CDR3 has 11 residues. Trimming cost V 8 bases and J 5 bases, with 9 bases left between them.

This clone was seen once. This chain joins TRBV27 and TRBJ2-4, with D perhaps given as TRBD1 or TRBD2 (5 bases each). V lost 8 bases to trimming and J lost 1 base, with 12 bases between them. Germline CDR1 reads MNHEY; CDR2 reads SMNVEV (reference sequence). The CDR3 is 14 residues long. In DNA, the CDR3 is TGTGCCAGCCAGGGACGGCTGGCCAAAAACATTCAGTACTTC. The encoded protein is CASQGRLAKNIQYF.

The table lists this clone with a count of one. The chain links TRBV15 to TRBJ2-7; D is unresolved. This CDR3 has 13 amino acids. Germline loops: CDR1 LNHNV, CDR2 YYDKDF (reference sequence). V was pared by 3 bases and J by 1 base, with 7 bases between. This chain's CDR3 is CATSSRRSYEQYF. The CDR3 coding sequence is TGTGCCACCAGCAGTCGGCGGTCCTACGAGCAGTACTTC.

The chain links TRBV23-1 to TRBJ1-5, with D possibly being TRBD1 (6 bases). TRBV23-1 carries the ORF label, with uncertain function. The ends were cut back, 0 bases at V and 5 bases at J, with 17 bases in the middle. The CDR3 consists of 17 residues. CDR3 sequence (DNA): TGCGCCAGCAGTCAATCAGACAGGCAATCACCCTATCAGCCCCAGCATTTT. As protein: CASSQSDRQSPYQPQHF.

The V and J genes are TRBV9 and TRBJ2-1; TRBD1 matches 9 bases. The V gene end was trimmed by 4 bases and the J gene end by 1 base; junction bases not matched to a gene: 9. The CDR3 runs to 17 residues. Germline loops: CDR1 SGDLS, CDR2 YYNGEE. The CDR3 region has the DNA TGTGCCAGCAGCTCCTCCCTGGACAGGGGTTCCTACAATGAGCAGTTCTTC. Protein: CASSSSLDRGSYNEQFF. The whole variable domain, filled in from reference TRBV9 and TRBJ2-1, reads DSGVTQTPKHLITATGQRVTLRCSPRSGDLSVYWYQQSLDQGLQFLIQYYNGEERAKGNILERFSAQQFPDLHSELNLSSLELGDSALYFCASSSSLDRGSYNEQFFGPGTRLTVL.

This rearrangement joins TRBV27 to TRBJ2-2; TRBD1 aligns across 10 bases. The germline CDR1 and CDR2 sequences are MNHEY and SMNVEV (reference sequence). This CDR3 is built from 14 residues. V shed 5 bases, J shed 10 bases, and the junction held 7 bases outside the gene matches. The CDR3 sequence is CASSDLTGGEELFF. CDR3 nucleotides: TGTGCCAGCAGTGACCTGACAGGGGGCGAGGAGCTGTTTTTT.

This chain joins TRBV10-2 and TRBJ1-1; D is perhaps TRBD1 (6 bases). Germline-derived CDR1 and CDR2 are WSHSY and SAAADI. The CDR3 contains 16 residues. Trimming removed 3 bases from V and 0 bases from J, with 14 bases in between. The CDR3 sequence is CASSEQGNPMNTEAFF. The CDR3 nucleotides are TGCGCCAGCAGTGAACAGGGAAACCCCATGAACACTGAAGCTTTCTTT.

The gene calls are TRBV5-1 and TRBJ2-1; 12 nucleotides align to TRBD1. Germline lookup yields CDR1 SGHRS and CDR2 YFSETQ. The CDR3 runs 15 residues. V shed 5 bases and J 9 bases; nucleotides not matched to a gene: 9. The CDR3 region is CASSFGTGGKVEQFF. The CDR3 DNA reads as TGCGCCAGCAGTTTCGGGACAGGGGGCAAGGTTGAGCAGTTCTTC.

This chain joins TRBV14 and TRBJ2-7, with no clear D. The V end lost 0 bases, the J end lost 3 bases, and 0 bases lay between the germline ends. The CDR3 is 11 residues long. Per the germline V gene, CDR1 is SGHDN and CDR2 is FVKESK. The CDR3 loop reads CASSQDYEQYF. CDR3 in DNA: TGTGCCAGCAGCCAAGACTACGAGCAGTACTTC.